The present T cell receptor beta chain was sequenced within a study of blood T cell repertoires in COVID-19. Study information: COVID-19 samples collected from the United States, Italy and Spain covered acute and convalescent phases. PBMCs, B-cell-depleted T cells, or T cells provided the cDNA or gDNA that made up the material.

Authors' data handling: Cell counts per sample came from amplifying reference gene primers. Data came from immunoSEQ multiplex PCR; TCRdb stores just in-frame clones and leaves some out. V and J calls and clone size follow that table, whereas D and trimming were derived from the DNA. The sample comprises about 66,000 clones, more than 70% of which are singletons, and 6.9% rests with the top ten. CDR1 is KGHSH and CDR2 is LQKENI in the germline V gene. The length of the CDR3 is 13 residues. After removal of 6 bases from V and 6 bases from J, the junction contained 6 bases not matched to a gene. V is TRBV18 and J is TRBJ1-1; 8 bases align to TRBD1. Sequencing was carried out using peripheral blood. The receptor was isolated from a man aged 50 to 60 with active COVID-19. The CDR3 is CASSPDRDAEAFF. The CDR3 DNA sequence: TGTGCCAGCTCCCCGGACAGGGACGCTGAAGCTTTCTTT.